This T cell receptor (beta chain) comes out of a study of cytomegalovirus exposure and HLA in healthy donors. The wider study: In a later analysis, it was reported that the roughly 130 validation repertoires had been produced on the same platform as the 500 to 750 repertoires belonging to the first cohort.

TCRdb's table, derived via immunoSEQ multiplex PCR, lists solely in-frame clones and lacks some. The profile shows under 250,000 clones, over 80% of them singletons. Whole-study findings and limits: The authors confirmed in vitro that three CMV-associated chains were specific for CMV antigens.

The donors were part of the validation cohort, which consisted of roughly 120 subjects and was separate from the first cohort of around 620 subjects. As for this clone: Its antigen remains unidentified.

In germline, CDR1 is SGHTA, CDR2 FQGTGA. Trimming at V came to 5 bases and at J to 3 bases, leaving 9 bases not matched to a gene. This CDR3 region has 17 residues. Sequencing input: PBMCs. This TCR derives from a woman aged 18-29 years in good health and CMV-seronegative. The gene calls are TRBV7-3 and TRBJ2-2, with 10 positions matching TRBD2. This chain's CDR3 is CASSPKGLARDTGELFF. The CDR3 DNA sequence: TGTGCCAGCAGCCCGAAGGGACTAGCGAGGGACACCGGGGAGCTGTTTTTT.